This T cell receptor (beta chain) was found in a study of Ad26.COV2.S vaccination and SARS-CoV-2 variants. Overall study context: The authors gave Ad26.COV2.S intramuscularly, either once or twice 56 days apart.

Data came from immunoSEQ multiplex PCR; TCRdb stores just in-frame clones and leaves some out. Of about 500,000 clones detected, 89% appear once; the ten largest clones hold 1.7%. Treatment in this sample: some 20 received Ad26.COV2.S at low or high dose, single or two shots; about 5 received placebo; per-sample allocation not given. Day 63 after the first vaccine or placebo injection was the time point for sampling. It was an adult aged 18-55 years in Boston who was the donor. Vaccine was an Ad26 vector expressing Wuhan-strain SARS-CoV-2 spike. Looked up from germline, CDR1 is SGHTA and CDR2 is FQGNSA. The V and J ends lost 5 bases and 4 bases, in that order; junction bases with no gene match: 13. The CDR3 covers 17 residues.

The sample was peripheral blood, taken in a trial of Ad26.COV2.S vaccine versus placebo. The V call is TRBV7-2, the J call TRBJ2-7; 11 positions agree with TRBD1. This receptor was obtained from a person aged 18-60 years who received the Ad26.COV2.S COVID-19 vaccine or a placebo. As DNA, the CDR3 is TGTGCCAGCAGCCGGACAGGGGGCTGGCGGGGGGTTTACGAGCAGTACTTC. Translated, it gives CASSRTGGWRGVYEQYF.